This TCR beta chain was sequenced during a study of STAT3 mutations in large granular lymphocyte leukemia. CDR1 and CDR2 from the germline V gene are SQVTM and ANQGSEA. The CDR3 extends over 14 amino acids. The V end lost 4 bases, the J end lost 5 bases, and 15 bases lay between the germline ends. Whole-study findings and limits: Differing intervals and regimens complicate linking therapy response to clone burden. At least one immunodominant TCR beta clonotype appeared in every T-cell large granular lymphocyte leukemia patient. After therapy, about 35% of the 18 patients switched clonotypes, all new clones STAT3 wild type. Some patients had dominant TCR clones larger than their STAT3 mutant burden.

Average productive template count per sample was about 40,000. The assay was immunoSEQ multiplex PCR, and TCRdb's table has in-frame clones only and misses some. The sample has approximately 1,800 clones; under 60% are singletons. Details on this clone: What it recognizes is unknown.

This chain links TRBV29-1 with TRBJ1-5, with D perhaps TRBD1 (5 bases). This clonotype was obtained from a man in his sixties with T-cell large granular lymphocyte leukemia. Some clones in this sample may be carry-over from other donors' samples. The sample was peripheral blood mononuclear cells. In nucleotides, the CDR3 is TGCAGCGTTGGTTGGGGGGGTGGGGATCAGCCCCAGCATTTT. It yields the protein CSVGWGGGDQPQHF.